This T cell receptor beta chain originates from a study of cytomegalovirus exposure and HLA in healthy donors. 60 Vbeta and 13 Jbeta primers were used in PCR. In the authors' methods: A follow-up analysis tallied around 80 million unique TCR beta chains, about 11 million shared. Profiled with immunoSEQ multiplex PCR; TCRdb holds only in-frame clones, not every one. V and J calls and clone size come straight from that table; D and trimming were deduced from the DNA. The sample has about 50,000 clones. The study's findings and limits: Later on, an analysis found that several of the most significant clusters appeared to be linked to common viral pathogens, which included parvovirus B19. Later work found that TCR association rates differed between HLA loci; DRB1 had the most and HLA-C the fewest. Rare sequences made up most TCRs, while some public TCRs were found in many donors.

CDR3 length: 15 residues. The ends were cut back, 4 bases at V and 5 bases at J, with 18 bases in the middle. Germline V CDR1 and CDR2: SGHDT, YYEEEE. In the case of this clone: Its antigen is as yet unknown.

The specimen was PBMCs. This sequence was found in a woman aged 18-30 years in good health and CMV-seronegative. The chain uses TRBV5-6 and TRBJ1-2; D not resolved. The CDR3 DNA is TGTGCCAGCAGCCTCCCGGGAGCCGGTGGGTATGGCTACACCTTC. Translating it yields CASSLPGAGGYGYTF.